Below are 22 T cell receptor beta chains sequenced from a single sample in a study of T cell responses to AZD1222 COVID-19 vaccine. The method was immunoSEQ multiplex PCR; TCRdb's version includes in-frame clones alone and lacks a portion of them. Seen here are over 130,000 clones, more than 90% observed once, and the top ten hold approximately 4.7%. The material was peripheral blood, obtained on day 0 of AZD1222 vaccination. The receptors originated from an adult in good health.

The chain employs TRBV19 and TRBJ2-4; D is ambiguous. Germline assignment: CDR1 LNHDA and CDR2 SQIVND (reference sequence). The CDR3 sequence is 16 residues long. The V end was cut by 5 bases, the J end by 0 bases, with 14 bases between. The CDR3 is CASSFRILAAKNIQYF. The CDR3 DNA follows: TGTGCCAGTAGTTTCCGAATATTGGCAGCCAAAAACATTCAGTACTTC.

V is TRBV4-1 and J is TRBJ1-1, with D possibly TRBD1 on 5 matching bases. The CDR3 consists of 15 residues. V shed 3 bases and J shed 1 base, with 12 bases lying between them. The V gene's germline CDR1 is MGHRA and CDR2 YSYEKL. For the CDR3, the DNA is TGCGCCAGCAGCCATCCTCAGGGAAAGAACACTGAAGCTTTCTTT. Its translation is CASSHPQGKNTEAFF.

V gene TRBV2 combines with J gene TRBJ1-1; possible D gene TRBD1, 6 bases. Germline lookup yields CDR1 SNHLY and CDR2 FYNNEI. The CDR3 loop spans 14 amino acids. V lost 0 bases to trimming and J lost 4 bases, with 9 bases between them. CDR3 amino acids: CASSEARGGTEAFF. The DNA for the CDR3 is TGTGCCAGCAGTGAAGCGCGAGGGGGCACTGAAGCTTTCTTT.

J is TRBJ2-5 and V is TRBV9; D assignment may be TRBD1 or TRBD2 (5 bases each). Between the trimmed V and J ends, which lost 4 bases and 5 bases, there was a span of 18 bases. Germline values: CDR1 SGDLS, CDR2 YYNGEE. The CDR3 covers 15 residues. CDR3 DNA: TGTGCCAGCAGCTTCTCACCGGGACGTGACGAGACCCAGTACTTC. The encoded protein is CASSFSPGRDETQYF.

The chain employs TRBV24-1 and TRBJ1-5, with 9 bases aligning to TRBD1. Germline V CDR1 and CDR2: KGHDR, SFDVKD. There are 15 residues in the CDR3. The ends lost 2 bases at V and 8 bases at J; junction bases unmatched: 6. CDR3 residues: CATSDSGTGRKPQHF. The CDR3 bases are TGTGCCACCAGTGATTCCGGGACAGGGAGAAAGCCCCAGCATTTT.

The genes are TRBV6-5 and TRBJ1-1; 7 nucleotides line up with TRBD1. This CDR3 contains 15 residues. Germline values: CDR1 MNHEY, CDR2 SVGAGI. The V gene end was trimmed by 2 bases and the J gene end by 4 bases; junction bases not matched to a gene: 7. The CDR3 protein is CASSYPGTEATEAFF. The CDR3 DNA is TGTGCCAGCAGTTACCCTGGGACAGAAGCCACTGAAGCTTTCTTT.

The chain is built from TRBV21-1 and TRBJ1-4; the table assigns TRBD1, which was not confirmed against the DNA. TRBV21-1 is listed as a pseudogene. The length of the CDR3 is 13 residues. The CDR3 DNA follows: TGTGCCAGCCATAAGTCAGGGGAGGAAAAACTGTTTTTT. Translating it yields CASHKSGEEKLFF.

The chain carries TRBV6-1 and TRBJ1-2; D is ambiguous. This CDR3 region has 14 residues. Deletions cut 3 bases from V and 4 bases from J, with 12 bases between. Germline CDR1 is MNHNS and CDR2 is SASEGT. The CDR3 bases are TGTGCCAGCAGTGAGAGGACCGGGCCCTATGGCTACACCTTC. It translates to CASSERTGPYGYTF.

The V call is TRBV18, the J call TRBJ2-3; D not certain. The germline V and J ends were trimmed by 3 bases and 0 bases, with 7 bases remaining between them. Germline CDR1 and CDR2: KGHSH and LQKENI. The CDR3 contains 14 residues. The DNA of the CDR3 is TGTGCCAGCTCACCGGAGTCTAGCACAGATACGCAGTATTTT. Amino acid sequence: CASSPESSTDTQYF. Supplemented by reference TRBV18 and TRBJ2-3, the full variable domain reads NAGVMQNPRHLVRRRGQEARLRCSPMKGHSHVYWYRQLPEEGLKFMVYLQKENIIDESGMPKERFSAEFPKEGPSILRIQQVVRGDSAAYFCASSPESSTDTQYFGPGTRLTVL.

The genes are TRBV5-1 and TRBJ2-1, with 8 bases aligning to TRBD2. This CDR3 comprises 17 residues. With V trimmed by 1 base and J by 3 bases, 9 bases remained unmatched. Germline V CDR1 and CDR2: SGHRS, YFSETQ. CDR3 residues: CASSLFRAGASYNEQFF. The CDR3 bases are TGCGCCAGCAGCTTGTTTAGAGCGGGAGCTAGCTACAATGAGCAGTTCTTC. Together with reference TRBV5-1 and TRBJ2-1, the CDR3 gives the full variable domain: KAGVTQTPRYLIKTRGQQVTLSCSPISGHRSVSWYQQTPGQGLQFLFEYFSETQRNKGNFPGRFSGRQFSNSRSEMNVSTLELGDSALYLCASSLFRAGASYNEQFFGPGTRLTVL.

This CDR3 is CASSLRGLAQGETQYF. CDR3 nucleotide sequence: TGCGCCAGCAGCCTCCGAGGACTAGCTCAAGGAGAGACCCAGTACTTC. J is TRBJ2-5 and V is TRBV4-1; TRBD2 aligns across 8 bases. Trimming cost V 4 bases and J 4 bases; bases outside gene matches: 11. The CDR3 has 16 amino acids. The germline V gene encodes CDR1 MGHRA and CDR2 YSYEKL.

V and J are TRBV5-1 and TRBJ1-5; tentative D call: TRBD1 (5 bases). The V gene lost 0 bases and the J gene lost 4 bases, with 11 bases spanning the gap. The V gene's germline CDR1 is SGHRS and CDR2 YFSETQ. The CDR3 has 15 residues. The CDR3 protein is CASSLGDRDNQPQHF. For the CDR3, the DNA is TGCGCCAGCAGCTTGGGAGACAGAGATAATCAGCCCCAGCATTTT.

In DNA, the CDR3 is TGTGCCAGCAGAAGGGTTTTTCAGCCCCAGCATTTT. Its translation: CASRRVFQPQHF. J is TRBJ1-5 and V is TRBV28; D remains ambiguous. Trimming shortened V by 6 bases and J by 6 bases, and 9 bases separated the two germline ends. This CDR3 region has 12 residues. CDR1 is MDHEN, CDR2 SYDVKM, per germline.

In its sample, this clone was seen many times. The rearrangement links TRBV28 to TRBJ1-1; the D is unclear. Trimming cost V 5 bases and J 4 bases, with 8 bases left between them. CDR1 and CDR2 from the germline V gene are MDHEN and SYDVKM. There are 12 residues in the CDR3. CDR3 protein: CASSRRGTEAFF. Here the CDR3 DNA reads TGTGCCAGCAGTAGGAGAGGCACTGAAGCTTTCTTT.

The sample holds one count of this clone. The V gene is TRBV6-1, the J gene TRBJ2-2; D might be TRBD1 or TRBD2, each matching 7 bases. Trimming removed 0 bases from V and 6 bases from J, with 17 bases in between. The CDR3 length is 17 residues. Germline V gene sequence: CDR1 MNHNS, CDR2 SASEGT. The CDR3 loop is CASSEAGRGRVSGELFF. In nucleotides, the CDR3 is TGTGCCAGCAGTGAAGCGGGGAGGGGGCGCGTTTCCGGGGAGCTGTTTTTT.

The chain joins TRBV3-1 (or the pseudogene TRBV3-2) to TRBJ2-7; 7 bases align to TRBD2. V was clipped by 4 bases and J by 5 bases; unmatched bases: 8. The CDR3 consists of 14 residues. Germline V CDR1 and CDR2: LGHDT, YNNKEL (reference sequence). CDR3 sequence (DNA): TGTGCCAGCAGCCGAAACCTCGGGGGGAACGAGCAGTACTTC. This gives the protein CASSRNLGGNEQYF.

This chain joins TRBV27 and TRBJ1-1, with D unclear. The CDR3 runs 15 residues. CDR1 and CDR2 (germline): MNHEY, SMNVEV (reference sequence). V shed 1 base and J shed 0 bases, with 9 bases lying between them. Here the CDR3 DNA reads TGTGCCAGCAGTTTATTTGGATCCCTGAACACTGAAGCTTTCTTT. It translates to CASSLFGSLNTEAFF.

The V call is TRBV5-4, the J call TRBJ2-7, with D maybe TRBD1 (6 bases). Trimming shortened V by 1 base and J by 5 bases, and 10 bases separated the two germline ends. The length of the CDR3 is 13 residues. Germline V gene lookup returns CDR1 SGHNT and CDR2 YYREEE (reference sequence). CDR3 coding DNA: TGTGCCAGCAGCTTGTGGGGGCGTAACGAGCAGTACTTC. It is translated as CASSLWGRNEQYF.

The chain uses TRBV5-1 and TRBJ2-7; D ambiguous. The germline V gene has CDR1 SGHRS and CDR2 YFSETQ. The CDR3 spans 14 residues. Trimming removed 1 base at V and 3 bases at J, with 11 bases between. In DNA, the CDR3 is TGCGCCAGCAGCTTGCGCGGCAAGGACTACGAGCAGTACTTC. Translating it yields CASSLRGKDYEQYF.

V gene TRBV24-1 combines with J gene TRBJ2-1; D not certain. Trimming removed 3 bases from V and 8 bases from J, with 7 bases in between. The V gene's germline CDR1 is KGHDR and CDR2 SFDVKD. This CDR3 comprises 12 residues. The CDR3 region is CATSDPGYEQFF. As DNA, the CDR3 is TGTGCCACCAGTGATCCCGGTTATGAGCAGTTCTTC.

This chain joins TRBV7-9 and TRBJ2-5, with D possibly being TRBD1 (6 bases). The germline V gene encodes CDR1 SEHNR and CDR2 FQNEAQ (reference sequence). The V end lost 7 bases, the J end lost 1 base, and 16 bases lay between the germline ends. The CDR3 is made up of 15 amino acids. The CDR3 loop is CASTPKTGLQETQYF. The CDR3, as DNA: TGTGCCAGCACCCCAAAAACAGGGCTCCAAGAGACCCAGTACTTC.

CDR3 sequence reads: CASRLGGGGDYGYTF. DNA of the CDR3: TGTGCCAGCAGGCTAGGGGGGGGTGGAGACTATGGCTACACCTTC. The chain employs TRBV13 and TRBJ1-2; D perhaps matches TRBD1 (6 bases). The V end lost 6 bases, the J end lost 3 bases, and 17 bases lay between the germline ends. The CDR3 consists of 15 residues. Germline values: CDR1 PRHDT, CDR2 FYEKMQ (reference sequence). Complete variable domain (other parts from reference TRBV13 and TRBJ1-2): AAGVIQSPRHLIKEKRETATLKCYPIPRHDTVYWYQQGPGQDPQFLISFYEKMQSDKGSIPDRFSAQQFSDYHSELNMSSLELGDSALYFCASRLGGGGDYGYTFGSGTRLTVV.